Sequencing of this T cell receptor beta chain was carried out in a study of CD8+ T cells in alopecia areata. Treatment noted: oral pan-JAK inhibitor, 5-10 mg twice daily. As for this clone: Antigen unknown.

RNA was isolated and reverse transcribed to cDNA, the sequencing template. Here immunoSEQ multiplex PCR was the method, and the copy in TCRdb shows in-frame clones only, minus some. The sample holds about 160,000 clones, 55% to 75% seen once. Trimming pared 3 bases from V and 3 bases from J, leaving 14 bases between. The V gene's germline CDR1 is MNHEY and CDR2 SVGAGI. The CDR3 extends over 15 amino acids. Whole-study findings and limits: The study found higher clonality in lesional than normal scalp, especially in alopecia totalis/universalis.

The starting material was CD4+ T cells sorted from blood, obtained at week 24, from a patient treated with tofacitinib. The TCR was taken from a human donor with alopecia areata. The J gene is TRBJ1-2, the V gene TRBV6-5; tentatively, D is TRBD1 (6 bases). For the CDR3, the DNA is TGTGCCAGCAGTTATCAGGGGCGCCCCTACTATGGCTACACCTTC. Its protein is CASSYQGRPYYGYTF.